These T cell receptor beta chains were read from a single sample in a study of T cell responses to AZD1222 COVID-19 vaccine. Here immunoSEQ multiplex PCR was the method, and the copy in TCRdb shows in-frame clones only, minus some. The sample records roughly 120,000 clones, around nine tenths being singletons. Here the sequenced sample was peripheral blood, taken 28 days after the second AZD1222 dose. The receptors here all came from an adult who received the AZD1222 COVID-19 vaccine. The CDR3 runs from the conserved cysteine through the conserved F or W. Each record gives: J gene, V gene, CDR3 protein.

J: TRBJ2-2
V: TRBV2
CDR3: CASSLDGANTGELFF

J: TRBJ1-2
V: TRBV9
CDR3: CASSVEGTHGYTF

J: TRBJ2-1
V: TRBV19
CDR3: CASSIFTSGTFNEQFF

J: TRBJ2-1
V: TRBV7-3
CDR3: CASSLTGGSSDEQFF

J: TRBJ2-2
V: TRBV28
CDR3: CASREWRSGTGELFF

J: TRBJ1-5
V: TRBV2
CDR3: CASSKVGQGRNQPQHF

J: TRBJ2-7
V: TRBV3-1/TRBV3-2
CDR3: CASSLRTYEQYF

J: TRBJ2-3
V: TRBV4-1
CDR3: CASSRLPLTGTSIDTQYF

J: TRBJ2-7
V: TRBV27
CDR3: CASSPYSARGAVYEQYF

J: TRBJ2-2
V: TRBV7-3
CDR3: CASSLVSGRRTGELFF

J: TRBJ2-1
V: TRBV11-2
CDR3: CASSLYEARPSYNEQFF

J: TRBJ2-7
V: TRBV9
CDR3: CASSPRLAGGPLEQYF

J: TRBJ2-3
V: TRBV11-3
CDR3: CASSSNRDSPQYF

J: TRBJ1-6
V: TRBV9
CDR3: CASSVVGENNSPLHF

J: TRBJ2-5
V: TRBV27
CDR3: CASSSRLAGGQTVETQYF